This entry lists 20 T cell receptor beta chains sequenced from one sample in a study of blood T cell repertoires in COVID-19. Clones were sequenced by immunoSEQ multiplex PCR, and TCRdb holds only the in-frame ones, with some missing. Counted here are around 230,000 clones, approximately 78% occurring once; the ten biggest clones make up roughly an eighth. Source material: peripheral blood. The receptors shown here come from a woman between 55 and 75 years old with active or convalescent COVID-19.

The chain uses TRBV11-2 and TRBJ1-5; D call uncertain. The V end lost 4 bases, the J end lost 0 bases, and 7 bases lay between the germline ends. Germline CDR1 and CDR2: SGHAT and FQNNGV. This CDR3 spans 14 amino acids. This chain's CDR3 is CASSSPGSNQPQHF. The CDR3 nucleotides are TGTGCCAGCAGCTCCCCGGGTAGCAATCAGCCCCAGCATTTT.

V and J are TRBV5-1 and TRBJ2-5; unclear D gene. Germline V gene lookup returns CDR1 SGHRS and CDR2 YFSETQ. The CDR3 has 13 amino acids. The V gene lost 0 bases and the J gene lost 4 bases, with 7 bases spanning the gap. The CDR3 DNA reads as TGCGCCAGCAGCTTGGATTCGAGAGAGACCCAGTACTTC. Its protein is CASSLDSRETQYF. Looking up the rest from reference TRBV5-1 and TRBJ2-5 gives the full variable domain: KAGVTQTPRYLIKTRGQQVTLSCSPISGHRSVSWYQQTPGQGLQFLFEYFSETQRNKGNFPGRFSGRQFSNSRSEMNVSTLELGDSALYLCASSLDSRETQYFGPGTRLLVL.

J is TRBJ2-3 and V is TRBV10-2; 7 bases map to TRBD1. The CDR3 contains 14 residues. Trimming cost V 6 bases and J 2 bases; bases outside gene matches: 5. Looked up from germline, CDR1 is WSHSY and CDR2 is SAAADI. CDR3 coding DNA: TGCGCCAGCAGACCGGGACAGTTCACAGATACGCAGTATTTT. Translation gives CASRPGQFTDTQYF.

This clone was seen just once. V and J are TRBV19 and TRBJ2-7; 8 nucleotides align to TRBD2. With 1 base clipped from V and 5 bases from J, the junction kept 7 bases outside the gene matches. Germline lookup yields CDR1 LNHDA and CDR2 SQIVND (reference sequence). CDR3 length: 15 amino acids. The CDR3, as DNA: TGTGCCAGTAGTATAGTTTCGGGGGGGCCGAACGAGCAGTACTTC. It codes for CASSIVSGGPNEQYF.

The rearrangement links TRBV6-5 to TRBJ2-7, with TRBD1 identical over 11 bases. The CDR3 is 15 residues long. The germline gives CDR1 MNHEY, CDR2 SVGAGI. Germline trimming cut 5 bases from V and 5 bases from J; bases unmatched to any gene: 8. CDR3 in DNA: TGTGCCAGCAGTACTCAGGGACAGGGGGTGAACGAGCAGTACTTC. Protein sequence: CASSTQGQGVNEQYF.

This chain uses TRBV7-9 with TRBJ2-1; no firm D call. V was cut by 5 bases and J by 8 bases, with 10 bases left in between. Per the germline V gene, CDR1 is SEHNR and CDR2 is FQNEAQ (reference sequence). The CDR3 is 12 residues long. In nucleotides, the CDR3 is TGTGCCAGCAGCCCCATAGTAGATGAGCAGTTCTTC. It encodes CASSPIVDEQFF.

The J gene is TRBJ1-1, the V gene TRBV5-6, with unresolved D. The V gene's germline CDR1 is SGHDT and CDR2 YYEEEE. The CDR3 loop spans 14 amino acids. V was trimmed by 4 bases and J by 0 bases, leaving 10 bases between them. The CDR3 loop is CASSPVRLNTEAFF. The CDR3 bases are TGTGCCAGCAGCCCGGTGAGGTTGAACACTGAAGCTTTCTTT. Full variable domain (missing parts from reference TRBV5-6 and TRBJ1-1): DAGVTQSPTHLIKTRGQQVTLRCSPKSGHDTVSWYQQALGQGPQFIFQYYEEEERQRGNFPDRFSGHQFPNYSSELNVNALLLGDSALYLCASSPVRLNTEAFFGQGTRLTVV.

The rearrangement links TRBV7-3 to TRBJ2-1, with TRBD1 matching 7 bases. The CDR3 sequence is 16 residues long. Germline lookup yields CDR1 SGHTA and CDR2 FQGTGA. V was pared by 0 bases and J by 4 bases, with 6 bases of the junction left unmatched. The CDR3 region has the DNA TGTGCCAGCAGCTTAACAGGGGGCGCGGAATACAATGAGCAGTTCTTC. This sequence encodes CASSLTGGAEYNEQFF.

V and J are TRBV6-4 and TRBJ1-2; TRBD1 matches at 12 bases. This CDR3 has 13 residues. CDR1 MRHNA and CDR2 SNTAGT come from the germline V gene. V lost 3 bases, J lost 8 bases, and 1 base stayed unmatched. The CDR3 is CASSEGQGAGYTF. CDR3 coding DNA: TGTGCCAGCAGTGAGGGACAGGGGGCAGGCTACACCTTC.

The chain employs TRBV5-1 and TRBJ2-7; 9 nucleotides agree with TRBD2. Trimming took 0 bases from V and 1 from J; bases not matched to a gene: 8. The CDR3 has 17 amino acids. Germline V gene sequence: CDR1 SGHRS, CDR2 YFSETQ. DNA for the CDR3: TGCGCCAGCAGCTTGGCCCCTAGCGGGGATTTTTCCTACGAGCAGTACTTC. This encodes CASSLAPSGDFSYEQYF.

Details on this clone: At the DNA level, this CDR3 is encoded by other sequences in the same sample as well. This rearrangement joins TRBV6-1 to TRBJ1-5, with 7 bases lining up with TRBD1. The J segment lost 2 bases and the V segment lost 3 bases, leaving 4 bases of the junction unmatched. This CDR3 is built from 15 residues. CDR1 and CDR2 from the germline V gene are MNHNS and SASEGT. The CDR3 protein is CASSDGQGGNQPQHF. The CDR3 bases are TGTGCCAGCAGTGATGGGCAGGGGGGCAATCAGCCCCAGCATTTT.

This chain connects TRBV3-1 (or the pseudogene TRBV3-2) to TRBJ2-5; 12 bases match TRBD2. This CDR3 region has 14 residues. Germline CDR1 LGHDT, CDR2 YNNKEL (reference sequence). J lost 12 bases, V lost 1 base, and 6 bases had no gene match. The CDR3 sequence is CASSQAPSGGAEYF. CDR3 coding DNA: TGTGCCAGCAGCCAAGCCCCTAGCGGGGGGGCTGAGTACTTC.

The chain joins TRBV7-3 to TRBJ2-7; D is perhaps TRBD2 (5 bases). Germline V gene sequence: CDR1 SGHTA, CDR2 FQGTGA. The length of the CDR3 is 15 residues. V lost 4 bases and J lost 3, with 16 bases in between. Here the CDR3 DNA reads TGTGCCAGCAGCTCTTCGAGGGTTGTCCACTACGAGCAGTACTTC. Protein product: CASSSSRVVHYEQYF.

The chain is built from TRBV7-3 and TRBJ2-4; the match to TRBD2 covers 12 bases. The CDR3 length is 20 residues. Germline CDR1 and CDR2: SGHTA and FQGTGA. V dropped 5 bases and J dropped 4; count of bases not matched to a gene: 18. The CDR3 sequence is CASSPQGPELAGGSKNIQYF. For the CDR3, the DNA is TGTGCCAGCAGCCCACAAGGCCCCGAACTAGCGGGGGGCTCTAAAAACATTCAGTACTTC.

This clone was seen at least ten times. The chain links TRBV7-9 to TRBJ2-3, with D hard to call. Looked up from germline, CDR1 is SEHNR and CDR2 is FQNEAQ (reference sequence). The V end lost 4 bases, the J end lost 4 bases, and 3 bases lay between the germline ends. The CDR3 is made up of 11 amino acids. The CDR3 DNA is TGTGCCAGCAGCTCGGCAGATACGCAGTATTTT. Its translation is CASSSADTQYF. Full variable domain (rest looked up from reference TRBV7-9 and TRBJ2-3): DTGVSQNPRHKITKRGQNVTFRCDPISEHNRLYWYRQTLGQGPEFLTYFQNEAQLEKSRLLSDRFSAERPKGSFSTLEIQRTEQGDSAMYLCASSSADTQYFGPGTRLTVL.

The chain couples TRBV19 to TRBJ2-7, with D perhaps matching TRBD2 (5 bases). V lost 5 bases, J lost 2 bases, and 16 bases lay in between. Germline V gene data show CDR1 as LNHDA and CDR2 as SQIVND (reference sequence). CDR3 size: 15 residues. The CDR3 loop is CASSPTGKTTYEQYF. For the CDR3, the DNA is TGTGCCAGTAGTCCAACGGGGAAAACCACCTACGAGCAGTACTTC.

The V gene is TRBV24-1, the J gene TRBJ2-3; 7 nucleotides line up with TRBD2. CDR1 KGHDR and CDR2 SFDVKD come from the germline V gene. There are 17 residues in the CDR3. The V gene end was trimmed by 3 bases and the J gene end by 2 bases; junction bases not matched to a gene: 10. DNA for the CDR3: TGTGCCACCAGTGATCCACCCCCGGGGGGAGCCACAGATACGCAGTATTTT. Encoded protein: CATSDPPPGGATDTQYF.

This chain uses TRBV2 with TRBJ2-7; TRBD2 matches 16 bases. Trimming removed 6 bases from V and 6 bases from J; junction bases left unmatched: 8. The germline V gene encodes CDR1 SNHLY and CDR2 FYNNEI. CDR3 length equals 16 residues. CDR3 nucleotide sequence: TGTGCCAGCAGGGCCGGGACTAGCGGGGGGGCTTCCGAGCAGTACTTC. This gives the protein CASRAGTSGGASEQYF.

The CDR3 DNA sequence: TGCGCCAGCAGCCAAGATCTGCCTAGCGGGGGGGCCACAGATACGCAGTATTTT. It yields the protein CASSQDLPSGGATDTQYF. The V gene is TRBV4-3, the J gene TRBJ2-3, with TRBD2 matching 12 bases. V shed 0 bases, J shed 2 bases, and the junction held 6 bases outside the gene matches. Germline V lookup: CDR1 LGHNA, CDR2 YSLEER. The CDR3 has 18 amino acids.

This chain uses TRBV21-1 with TRBJ1-1; the table's D call, TRBD1, has no DNA check behind it. TRBV21-1 has pseudogene status. The CDR3 is made up of 15 amino acids. The CDR3 sequence is CASRGDIEWNTEAFF. The CDR3 DNA is TGTGCCAGCAGGGGGGACATAGAGTGGAACACTGAAGCTTTCTTT.